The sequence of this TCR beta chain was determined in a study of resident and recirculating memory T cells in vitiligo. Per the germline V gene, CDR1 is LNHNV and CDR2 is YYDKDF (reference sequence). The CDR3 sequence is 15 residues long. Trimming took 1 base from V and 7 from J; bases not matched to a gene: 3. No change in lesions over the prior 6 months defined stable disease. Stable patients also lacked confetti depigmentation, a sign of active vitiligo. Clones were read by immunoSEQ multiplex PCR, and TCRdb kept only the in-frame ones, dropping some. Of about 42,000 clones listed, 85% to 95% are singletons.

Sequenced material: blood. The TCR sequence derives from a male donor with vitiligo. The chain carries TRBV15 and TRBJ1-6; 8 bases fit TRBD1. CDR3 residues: CATSRANRGNSPLHF. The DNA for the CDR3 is TGTGCCACCAGCAGAGCCAACAGGGGGAATTCACCCCTCCACTTT.